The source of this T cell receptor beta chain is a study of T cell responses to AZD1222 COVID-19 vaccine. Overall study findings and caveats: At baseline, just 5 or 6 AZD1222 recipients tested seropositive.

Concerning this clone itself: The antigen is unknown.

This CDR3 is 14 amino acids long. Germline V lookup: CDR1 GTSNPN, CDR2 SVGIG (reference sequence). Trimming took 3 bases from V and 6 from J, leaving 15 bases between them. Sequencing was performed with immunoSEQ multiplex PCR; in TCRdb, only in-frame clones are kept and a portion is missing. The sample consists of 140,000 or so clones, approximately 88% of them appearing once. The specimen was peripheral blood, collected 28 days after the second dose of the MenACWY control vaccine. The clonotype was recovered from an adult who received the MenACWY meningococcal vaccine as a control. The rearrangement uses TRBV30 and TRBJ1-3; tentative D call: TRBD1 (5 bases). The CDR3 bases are TGTGCCTGGAGCCTTTCCGGGGGGGTAAACACCATATATTTT. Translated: CAWSLSGGVNTIYF. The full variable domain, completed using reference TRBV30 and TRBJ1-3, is SQTIHQWPATLVQPVGSPLSLECTVEGTSNPNLYWYRQAAGRGLQLLFYSVGIGQISSEVPQNLSASRPQDRQFILSSKKLLLSDSGFYLCAWSLSGGVNTIYFGEGSWLTVV.